This T cell receptor beta chain came from a study of blood T cell repertoires in COVID-19. Study context: Both acute and convalescent COVID-19 samples were obtained from the United States, Italy and Spain. In each case, the material was cDNA or gDNA derived from T cells, B-cell-depleted T cells, or PBMCs.

The CDR3 is 17 residues long. Germline assignment: CDR1 SGHTA and CDR2 FQGNSA. J gave up 4 bases and V 0 bases, and 5 bases lay outside the gene matches. Assay: immunoSEQ multiplex PCR; the TCRdb copy retains only in-frame clones and omits some. The sample lists approximately 300,000 clones; about 85% were seen once. The receptor comes from a young woman who had been exposed to COVID-19. The rearrangement joins TRBV7-2 to TRBJ2-5; 13 bases map to TRBD2. Sample: PBMCs or T cells enriched from blood (not recorded which). The CDR3 nucleotides read TGTGCCAGCAGCTTAGCCGGGACTAGCGGGATAGGAGAGACCCAGTACTTC. This codes for CASSLAGTSGIGETQYF.